Listed here are 5 T cell receptor beta chains from one sample, sequenced in a study of cytomegalovirus exposure and HLA in healthy donors. With 60 Vbeta and 13 Jbeta primers, the PCR was carried out. The data were produced by immunoSEQ multiplex PCR, yet TCRdb's version contains in-frame clones alone and is incomplete. The sample yields 130,000 or so clones, roughly 75% seen once. The specimen sequenced was PBMCs. These receptor sequences come from a man between 25 and 39 years old in good health and CMV-seronegative.

The chain uses TRBV7-2 and TRBJ1-1, with D possibly matching TRBD1 (6 bases). V lost 5 bases to trimming and J lost 5 bases, with 12 bases between them. CDR3 length equals 13 residues. CDR1 is SGHTA and CDR2 is FQGNSA in the germline V gene. The CDR3 nucleotides read TGTGCCAGCAGCGCAGGGGTTTATACTGAAGCTTTCTTT. The encoded protein is CASSAGVYTEAFF. Filled out from reference TRBV7-2 and TRBJ1-1, the complete variable domain reads GAGVSQSPSNKVTEKGKDVELRCDPISGHTALYWYRQSLGQGLEFLIYFQGNSAPDKSGLPSDRFSAERTGGSVSTLTIQRTQQEDSAVYLCASSAGVYTEAFFGQGTRLTVV.

This clone was seen more than once but under ten times. The J gene is TRBJ1-3, the V gene TRBV4-1; D perhaps matches TRBD1 (5 bases). Looked up from germline, CDR1 is MGHRA and CDR2 is YSYEKL. V was clipped by 0 bases and J by 0 bases, with 12 bases between them. The CDR3 spans 17 residues. The CDR3 sequence: CASSQDWARDSGNTIYF. CDR3 nucleotide sequence: TGCGCCAGCAGCCAAGATTGGGCCAGGGACTCTGGAAACACCATATATTTT.

The J gene is TRBJ2-3, the V gene TRBV14; D gene unclear. Germline-derived CDR1 and CDR2 are SGHDN and FVKESK. The ends were cut back, 4 bases at V and 5 bases at J, with 16 bases in the middle. This CDR3 is built from 15 residues. In DNA form, the CDR3 reads TGTGCCAGCAGCCCCTGGAGTTCCTACATAGATACGCAGTATTTT. Its protein is CASSPWSSYIDTQYF. The variable domain in full, with the rest retrieved from reference TRBV14 and TRBJ2-3, is EAGVTQFPSHSVIEKGQTVTLRCDPISGHDNLYWYRRVMGKEIKFLLHFVKESKQDESGMPNNRFLAERTGGTYSTLKVQPAELEDSGVYFCASSPWSSYIDTQYFGPGTRLTVL.

V usage is TRBV19 and J usage is TRBJ1-3, with D uncertain. The CDR3 covers 14 residues. The V gene lost 5 bases and the J gene lost 0 bases, with 8 bases spanning the gap. The germline V gene has CDR1 LNHDA and CDR2 SQIVND (reference sequence). The CDR3 loop reads CASSVDNSGNTIYF. The CDR3, as DNA: TGTGCCAGTAGTGTTGACAACTCTGGAAACACCATATATTTT.

The chain recombines TRBV9 with TRBJ2-7; TRBD2 matches 11 bases. This CDR3 is 16 amino acids long. V shed 4 bases and J 5 bases; nucleotides not matched to a gene: 11. Germline loops: CDR1 SGDLS, CDR2 YYNGEE. This CDR3 is CASSFIAGGPVDEQYF. The CDR3 coding sequence is TGTGCCAGCAGCTTCATAGCGGGAGGGCCCGTCGACGAGCAGTACTTC.